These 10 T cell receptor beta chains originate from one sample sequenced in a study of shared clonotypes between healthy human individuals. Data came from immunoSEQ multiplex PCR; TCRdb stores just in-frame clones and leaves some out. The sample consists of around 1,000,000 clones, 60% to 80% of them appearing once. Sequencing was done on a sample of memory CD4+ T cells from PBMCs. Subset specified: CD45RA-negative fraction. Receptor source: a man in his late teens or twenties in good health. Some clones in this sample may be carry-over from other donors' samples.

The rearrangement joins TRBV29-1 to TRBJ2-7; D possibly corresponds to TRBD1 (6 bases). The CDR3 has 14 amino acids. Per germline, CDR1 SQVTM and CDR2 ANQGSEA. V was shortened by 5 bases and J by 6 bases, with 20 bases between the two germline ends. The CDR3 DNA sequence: TGCAGCGTTAAAAGTTTCGGCAGGGGCACCGAGCAGTACTTC. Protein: CSVKSFGRGTEQYF.

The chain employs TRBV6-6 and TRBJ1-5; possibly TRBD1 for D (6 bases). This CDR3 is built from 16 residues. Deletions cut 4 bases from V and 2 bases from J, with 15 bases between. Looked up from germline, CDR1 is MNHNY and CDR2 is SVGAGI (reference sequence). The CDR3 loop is CASSFTGRQGNQPQHF. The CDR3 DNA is TGTGCCAGCAGTTTTACAGGGAGGCAGGGCAATCAGCCCCAGCATTTT.

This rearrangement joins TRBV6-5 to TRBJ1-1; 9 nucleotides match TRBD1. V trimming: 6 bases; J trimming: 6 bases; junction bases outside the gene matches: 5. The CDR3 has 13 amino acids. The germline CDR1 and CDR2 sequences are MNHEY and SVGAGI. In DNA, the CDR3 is TGTGCCAGCAGACCGGGACAGGGCGCTGAAGCTTTCTTT. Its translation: CASRPGQGAEAFF.

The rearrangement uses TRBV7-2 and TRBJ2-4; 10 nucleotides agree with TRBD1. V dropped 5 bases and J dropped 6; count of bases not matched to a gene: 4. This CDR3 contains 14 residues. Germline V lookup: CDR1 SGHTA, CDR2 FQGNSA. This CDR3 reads CASSPRTGGNIQYF. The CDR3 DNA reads TGTGCCAGCAGCCCCCGGACAGGGGGAAACATTCAGTACTTC.

The CDR3 DNA is TGCGCCAGCAGCTCGACTAGCGGGAGCGGGGAGCTGTTTTTT. This codes for CASSSTSGSGELFF. The chain combines TRBV5-1 with TRBJ2-2, with 12 bases lining up with TRBD2. Losses at the gene ends were 3 bases for V and 7 bases for J; bases not matched to a gene: 1. CDR3 length equals 14 residues. The germline V gene has CDR1 SGHRS and CDR2 YFSETQ.

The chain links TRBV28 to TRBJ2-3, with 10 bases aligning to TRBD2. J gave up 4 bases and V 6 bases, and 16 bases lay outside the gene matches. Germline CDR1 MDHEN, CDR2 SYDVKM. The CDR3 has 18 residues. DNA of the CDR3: TGTGCCAGCAGAGGGACTCAAGCTAGCGGGAGTTCATCAGATACGCAGTATTTT. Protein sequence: CASRGTQASGSSSDTQYF.

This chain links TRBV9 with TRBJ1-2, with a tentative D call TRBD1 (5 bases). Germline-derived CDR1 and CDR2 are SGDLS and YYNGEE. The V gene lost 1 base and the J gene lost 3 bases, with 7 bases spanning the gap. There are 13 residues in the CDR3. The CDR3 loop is CASSVRGDYGYTF. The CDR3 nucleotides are TGTGCCAGCAGCGTAAGAGGGGACTATGGCTACACCTTC.

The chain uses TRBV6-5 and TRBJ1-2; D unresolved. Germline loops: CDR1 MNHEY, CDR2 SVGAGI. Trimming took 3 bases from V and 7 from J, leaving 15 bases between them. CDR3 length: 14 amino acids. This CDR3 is CASSYTGWGGGYTF. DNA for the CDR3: TGTGCCAGCAGTTATACGGGGTGGGGTGGTGGCTACACCTTC.

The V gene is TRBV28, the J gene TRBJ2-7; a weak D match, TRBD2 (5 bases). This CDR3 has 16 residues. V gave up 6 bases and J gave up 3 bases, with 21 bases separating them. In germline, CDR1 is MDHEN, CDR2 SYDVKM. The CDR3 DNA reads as TGTGCCAGCAGCTCCTATGGACTGTTAAGGAGCTACGAGCAGTACTTC. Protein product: CASSSYGLLRSYEQYF.

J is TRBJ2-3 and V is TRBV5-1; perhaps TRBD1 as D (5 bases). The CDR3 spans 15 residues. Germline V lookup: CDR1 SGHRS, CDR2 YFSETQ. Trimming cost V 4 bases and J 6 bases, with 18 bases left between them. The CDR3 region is CASSRQGGFLDTQYF. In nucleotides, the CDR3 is TGCGCCAGCAGCCGGCAGGGCGGTTTTCTGGATACGCAGTATTTT. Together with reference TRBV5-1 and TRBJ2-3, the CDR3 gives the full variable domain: KAGVTQTPRYLIKTRGQQVTLSCSPISGHRSVSWYQQTPGQGLQFLFEYFSETQRNKGNFPGRFSGRQFSNSRSEMNVSTLELGDSALYLCASSRQGGFLDTQYFGPGTRLTVL.